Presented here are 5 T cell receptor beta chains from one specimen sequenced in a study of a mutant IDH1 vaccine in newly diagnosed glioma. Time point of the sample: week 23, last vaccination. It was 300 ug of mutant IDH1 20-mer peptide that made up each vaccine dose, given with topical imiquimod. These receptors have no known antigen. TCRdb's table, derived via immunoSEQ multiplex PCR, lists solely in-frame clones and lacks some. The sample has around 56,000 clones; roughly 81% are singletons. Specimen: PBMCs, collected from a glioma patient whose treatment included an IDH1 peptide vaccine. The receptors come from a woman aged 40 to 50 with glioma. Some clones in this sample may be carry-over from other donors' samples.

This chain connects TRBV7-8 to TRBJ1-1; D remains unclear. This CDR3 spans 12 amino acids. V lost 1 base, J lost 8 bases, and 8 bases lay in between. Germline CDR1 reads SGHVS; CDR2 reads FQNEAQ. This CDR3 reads CASSLETYEAFF. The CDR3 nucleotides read TGTGCCAGCAGCTTAGAAACATACGAAGCTTTCTTT.

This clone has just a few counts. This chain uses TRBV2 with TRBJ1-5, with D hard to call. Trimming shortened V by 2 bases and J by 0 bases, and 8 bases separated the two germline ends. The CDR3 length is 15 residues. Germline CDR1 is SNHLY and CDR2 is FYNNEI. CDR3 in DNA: TGTGCCAGCAGTGAAAGAGGGTATAGCAATCAGCCCCAGCATTTT. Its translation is CASSERGYSNQPQHF.

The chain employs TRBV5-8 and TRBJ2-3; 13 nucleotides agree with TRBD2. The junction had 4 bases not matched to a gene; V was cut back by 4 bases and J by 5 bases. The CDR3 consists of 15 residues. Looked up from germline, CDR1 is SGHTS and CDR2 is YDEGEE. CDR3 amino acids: CASSLRLAGGDTQYF. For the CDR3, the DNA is TGTGCCAGCAGCCTTAGACTAGCGGGAGGAGATACGCAGTATTTT.

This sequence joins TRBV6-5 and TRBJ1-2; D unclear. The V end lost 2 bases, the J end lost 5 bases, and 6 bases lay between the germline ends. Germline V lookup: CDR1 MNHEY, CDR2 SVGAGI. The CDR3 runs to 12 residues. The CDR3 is CASSYNGYGYTF. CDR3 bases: TGTGCCAGCAGTTACAACGGGTATGGCTACACCTTC.

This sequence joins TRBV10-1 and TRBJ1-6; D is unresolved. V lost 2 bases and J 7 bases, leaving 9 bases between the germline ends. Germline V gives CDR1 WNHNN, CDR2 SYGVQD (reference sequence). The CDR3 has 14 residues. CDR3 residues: CASSEKLGNSPLHF. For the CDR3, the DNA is TGCGCCAGCAGTGAGAAACTGGGGAATTCACCCCTCCACTTT.